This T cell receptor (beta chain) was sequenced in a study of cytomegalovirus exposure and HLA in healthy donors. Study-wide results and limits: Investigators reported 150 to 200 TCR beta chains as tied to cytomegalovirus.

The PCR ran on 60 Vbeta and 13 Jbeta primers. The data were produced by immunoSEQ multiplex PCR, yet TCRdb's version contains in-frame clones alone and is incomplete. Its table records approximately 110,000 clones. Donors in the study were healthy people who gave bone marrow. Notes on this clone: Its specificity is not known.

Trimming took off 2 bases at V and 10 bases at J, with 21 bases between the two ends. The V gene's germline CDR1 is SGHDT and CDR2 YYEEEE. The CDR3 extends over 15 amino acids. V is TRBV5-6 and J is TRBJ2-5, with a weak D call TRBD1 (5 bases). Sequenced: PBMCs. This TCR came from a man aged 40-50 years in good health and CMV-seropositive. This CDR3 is CASSFITVGPRDQYF. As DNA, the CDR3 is TGTGCCAGCAGCTTTATCACAGTGGGGCCCAGGGACCAGTACTTC.